These 17 T cell receptor beta chains share one sample of origin, sequenced in a study of identical twins. TCRdb re-called the 5' RACE reads with MiXCR, one entry per CDR3 protein. The repertoire has 1.5 million or so distinct CDR3 sequences, roughly a third of them found once; the top ten carry about 0.27%. The source material was cord blood. The receptors shown here come from a newborn girl in good health.

Only a few counts were recorded for this clonotype. The V call is TRBV2, the J call TRBJ1-1; D not resolved. V lost 7 bases and J 3 bases, leaving 18 bases between the germline ends. CDR1 and CDR2 (germline): SNHLY, FYNNEI. The CDR3 has 15 residues. The CDR3 spells CASNRFGLWDTEAFF. The CDR3 coding sequence is TGTGCCAGCAACCGCTTCGGATTATGGGACACTGAAGCTTTCTTT.

CDR3 loop: CASSSEVVNTGELFF. The CDR3 DNA follows: TGTGCCAGCAGTTCCGAGGTTGTGAACACCGGGGAGCTGTTTTTT. The rearrangement uses TRBV27 and TRBJ2-2; D not resolved. CDR1 MNHEY and CDR2 SMNVEV come from the germline V gene (reference sequence). V lost 4 bases to trimming and J lost 1 base, with 10 bases between them. The CDR3 contains 15 residues.

The V call is TRBV11-2, the J call TRBJ1-2, with D unresolved. This CDR3 comprises 13 residues. V lost 4 bases to trimming and J lost 3 bases, with 9 bases between them. Germline assignment: CDR1 SGHAT and CDR2 FQNNGV. The CDR3 region has the DNA TGTGCCAGCAGCTGGGGTCCAGACTATGGCTACACCTTC. This sequence encodes CASSWGPDYGYTF.

Points on this clonotype: One end of the junction varies from germline; a read error may be responsible. This rearrangement joins TRBV6-5 to TRBJ2-5; D is uncertain. The J call is uncertain, as TRBJ2-7 better fits the DNA end. From germline, CDR1 is MNHEY and CDR2 SVGAGI. This CDR3 has 13 residues. The CDR3 DNA reads as TGTGCCGGCAGTTACGTCCCCACCTACGAGCAGTACTTC. It specifies CAGSYVPTYEQYF.

The V call is TRBV20-1, the J call TRBJ2-1, with a possible D match to TRBD2 (6 bases). The V end lost 0 bases, the J end lost 3 bases, and 15 bases lay between the germline ends. CDR1 and CDR2 (germline): DFQATT, SNEGSKA (reference sequence). This CDR3 is 16 amino acids long. The CDR3 sequence is CSARERGSYIYNEQFF. DNA for the CDR3: TGCAGTGCTAGAGAACGGGGGAGTTACATCTACAATGAGCAGTTCTTC.

This clonotype was counted only a few times. The chain joins TRBV25-1 to TRBJ2-7, with D perhaps assigned TRBD1 or TRBD2 (5 bases each). CDR3 length: 14 residues. Trimming pared 2 bases from V and 2 bases from J, leaving 10 bases between. In germline, CDR1 is MGHDK, CDR2 SYGVNS. In DNA form, the CDR3 reads TGTGCCAGCAGTGAAGCCGGGACCACCTACGAGCAGTACTTC. Amino acids: CASSEAGTTYEQYF.

On this clonotype itself: This clone may be a read error of a much larger clone one base away. The J gene is TRBJ1-2, the V gene TRBV10-3; TRBD1 agrees at 8 bases. The V gene's germline CDR1 is ENHRY and CDR2 SYGVKD. The length of the CDR3 is 15 residues. CDR3 in DNA: TGTGCCATCGGTGAACAACGGACAGGGAACTATGGCTACACCTTC. Amino acid sequence: CAIGEQRTGNYGYTF.

Only a few counts were recorded for this clonotype. The V gene is TRBV9, the J gene TRBJ1-2, with D possibly being TRBD1 (5 bases). The CDR3 extends over 14 amino acids. V gave up 2 bases and J gave up 4 bases, with 12 bases separating them. The V gene's germline CDR1 is SGDLS and CDR2 YYNGEE. CDR3 DNA sequence: TGTGCCAGCAGCGTGCCAGGGCCAACCTATGGCTACACCTTC. Its protein is CASSVPGPTYGYTF.

The rearrangement joins TRBV10-1 to TRBJ2-5; D is perhaps TRBD2 (5 bases). CDR1 WNHNN and CDR2 SYGVQD come from the germline V gene (reference sequence). Trimming took off 0 bases at V and 7 bases at J, with 12 bases between the two ends. The CDR3 is 14 residues long. CDR3 in DNA: TGCGCCAGCAGTGAGTCTACGACTAACGGGACCCAGTACTTC. Translation gives CASSESTTNGTQYF.

Comments on this clonotype: A single base separates this from a much larger clone, so it may be a read error. V is TRBV20-1 and J is TRBJ2-1, with D possibly being TRBD2 (5 bases). With 3 bases removed from V and 2 bases from J, the gap between germline ends came to 23 bases. The CDR3 sequence is 18 residues long. Looked up from germline, CDR1 is DFQATT and CDR2 is SNEGSKA (reference sequence). CDR3 coding DNA: TGCAGTGCTAGGAGTCCAGGAGGTCCAGCCCACACCTACAATGAGCAGTTCTTC. It is translated as CSARSPGGPAHTYNEQFF.

The chain has TRBV29-1 and TRBJ1-2; 8 positions agree with TRBD1. The V gene's germline CDR1 is SQVTM and CDR2 ANQGSEA. Unmatched junction bases numbered 10, after V lost 6 bases and J lost 1 base. The CDR3 length is 15 residues. The CDR3 sequence: CSVGTGAILNYGYTF. The CDR3, as DNA: TGCAGCGTCGGGACAGGCGCCATCCTTAACTATGGCTACACCTTC.

In this sample, this clonotype turned up a few times. This chain joins TRBV7-9 and TRBJ1-5, with D uncertain. Germline CDR1 is SEHNR and CDR2 is FQNEAQ (reference sequence). There are 13 residues in the CDR3. V lost 2 bases to trimming and J lost 4 bases, with 6 bases between them. The DNA for the CDR3 is TGTGCCAGCAGCTTAATTAGGAATCAGCCCCAGCATTTT. Translated, it gives CASSLIRNQPQHF.

For the CDR3, the DNA is TGCGCCAGCAGCTTGGCCAGGGGTCATAGCAATCAGCCCCAGCATTTT. It is translated as CASSLARGHSNQPQHF. J is TRBJ1-5 and V is TRBV5-1, with D possibly TRBD1 on 6 matching bases. Germline-derived CDR1 and CDR2 are SGHRS and YFSETQ. Trimming stripped 0 bases from V and 0 bases from J, with 10 bases between. CDR3 length: 16 residues.

The V gene is TRBV5-4, the J gene TRBJ2-3, with 10 bases fitting TRBD2. From germline, CDR1 is SGHNT and CDR2 YYREEE (reference sequence). CDR3 length: 16 residues. The V gene end was trimmed by 4 bases and the J gene end by 5 bases; junction bases not matched to a gene: 10. CDR3 in amino acids: CASSRPGLAGVDTQYF. CDR3 DNA: TGTGCCAGCAGCCGCCCGGGGCTAGCGGGAGTAGATACGCAGTATTTT. Drawing the rest from reference TRBV5-4 and TRBJ2-3, the complete variable domain is ETGVTQSPTHLIKTRGQQVTLRCSSQSGHNTVSWYQQALGQGPQFIFQYYREEENGRGNFPPRFSGLQFPNYSSELNVNALELDDSALYLCASSRPGLAGVDTQYFGPGTRLTVL.

In this sample, this clonotype turned up once. The chain joins TRBV6-5 to TRBJ2-7; TRBD2 aligns across 14 bases. The germline V gene has CDR1 MNHEY and CDR2 SVGAGI. The CDR3 consists of 14 residues. Losses at the gene ends were 6 bases for V and 8 bases for J; bases not matched to a gene: 6. In DNA, the CDR3 is TGTGCCAGCAGCTACGGGACTAGCGGGAGCAAGCAGTACTTC. As protein: CASSYGTSGSKQYF.

In this sample, this clonotype turned up a few times. This chain uses TRBV12-3 or TRBV12-4 with TRBJ2-1, with 7 bases aligning to TRBD2. Germline trimming cut 5 bases from V and 0 bases from J; bases unmatched to any gene: 10. This CDR3 is 17 amino acids long. As DNA, the CDR3 is TGTGCCAGCAGTCCCGAACTAGCGCAGAGCTCCTACAATGAGCAGTTCTTC. Protein product: CASSPELAQSSYNEQFF.

J is TRBJ1-1 and V is TRBV7-2, with D maybe TRBD1 (6 bases). Germline V gives CDR1 SGHTA, CDR2 FQGNSA. This CDR3 is 14 amino acids long. V shed 4 bases and J shed 3 bases, with 12 bases lying between them. The CDR3 DNA follows: TGTGCCAGCAGCTCGGCAGGGGTGTACACTGAAGCTTTCTTT. It specifies CASSSAGVYTEAFF.